Each of the 13 T cell receptor beta chains below was sequenced from the same sample in a study of control samples from healthy donors and cancer patients. Assay: immunoSEQ multiplex PCR; the TCRdb copy retains only in-frame clones and omits some. The sample has 90,000 to 100,000 clones; around three quarters are singletons. The source material was blood. The source is a woman in her twenties or thirties in good health.

This clone was seen a handful of times. The rearrangement joins TRBV5-4 to TRBJ2-1, with TRBD2 matching 8 bases. CDR3 length: 15 amino acids. Germline V gene sequence: CDR1 SGHNT, CDR2 YYREEE (reference sequence). Trimming took 0 bases from V and 8 from J; bases not matched to a gene: 7. For the CDR3, the DNA is TGTGCCAGCAGCTTGGCCGGGACTAGTAAGGATGAGCAGTTCTTC. Residues: CASSLAGTSKDEQFF. Complete variable domain (other parts from reference TRBV5-4 and TRBJ2-1): ETGVTQSPTHLIKTRGQQVTLRCSSQSGHNTVSWYQQALGQGPQFIFQYYREEENGRGNFPPRFSGLQFPNYSSELNVNALELDDSALYLCASSLAGTSKDEQFFGPGTRLTVL.

The chain recombines TRBV30 with TRBJ1-5; maybe TRBD1 (5 bases). V was trimmed by 0 bases and J by 6 bases, leaving 9 bases between them. Germline assignment: CDR1 GTSNPN and CDR2 SVGIG (reference sequence). The CDR3 length is 13 residues. The CDR3 DNA reads TGTGCCTGGAGTGTAGGTGGGACTCAGCCCCAGCATTTT. Translated, it gives CAWSVGGTQPQHF.

V usage is TRBV19 and J usage is TRBJ1-3; a weak D match, TRBD1 (6 bases). The V gene lost 4 bases and the J gene lost 1 base, with 8 bases spanning the gap. The CDR3 loop spans 14 amino acids. Germline V gene sequence: CDR1 LNHDA, CDR2 SQIVND (reference sequence). The CDR3 nucleotides read TGTGCCAGTAGTAGCGGACAGTCTGGAAACACCATATATTTT. This translates into CASSSGQSGNTIYF.

This clone was seen a few times. This CDR3 is missing its conserved last phenylalanine or tryptophan, likely due to a read error. The DNA is left out, because the CDR3 cannot be placed on it with certainty; the CDR3 is given as TCRdb lists it. The V gene is TRBV4-2, the J gene TRBJ1-4. The CDR3 length equals 8 residues, ends included. Germline CDR1 LGHNA, CDR2 YNFKEQ. CDR3 region: CASSQNLV.

This clone was observed a handful of times. This chain uses TRBV12-3 or TRBV12-4 with TRBJ1-1; D might be TRBD1 (6 bases). The ends were cut back, 7 bases at V and 5 bases at J, with 14 bases in the middle. CDR3 size: 13 residues. The CDR3, as DNA: TGTGCCAGCAACCTAGGGGGGCGGACTGAAGCTTTCTTT. Protein sequence: CASNLGGRTEAFF.

The rearrangement links TRBV19 to TRBJ2-7; TRBD2 agrees at 8 bases. This CDR3 has 16 residues. Germline V lookup: CDR1 LNHDA, CDR2 SQIVND (reference sequence). Losses at the gene ends were 3 bases for V and 0 bases for J; bases not matched to a gene: 7. CDR3 residues: CASSIGSGGLSYEQYF. For the CDR3, the DNA is TGTGCCAGTAGTATTGGGAGCGGGGGACTCTCCTACGAGCAGTACTTC.

This rearrangement joins TRBV3-1 (or the pseudogene TRBV3-2) to TRBJ2-7; TRBD1 aligns across 9 bases. Germline V gene data show CDR1 as LGHDT and CDR2 as YNNKEL (reference sequence). The V and J ends lost 4 bases and 3 bases, in that order; junction bases with no gene match: 10. CDR3 length: 16 amino acids. The CDR3 DNA reads TGTGCCAGCAGCCCCGGGACCGGGACAGGGAACTACGAGCAGTACTTC. Translation gives CASSPGTGTGNYEQYF.

The chain links TRBV10-3 to TRBJ1-3, with TRBD1 matching 7 bases. Looked up from germline, CDR1 is ENHRY and CDR2 is SYGVKD. Unmatched junction bases numbered 2, after V lost 1 base and J lost 2 bases. This CDR3 has 15 residues. The CDR3 region has the DNA TGTGCCATCAGTGAGTTGACAGGGACTGGAAACACCATATATTTT. This codes for CAISELTGTGNTIYF.

The V gene is TRBV5-4, the J gene TRBJ2-3; TRBD1 agrees at 7 bases. The CDR3 sequence is 14 residues long. Unmatched junction bases numbered 5, after V lost 5 bases and J lost 2 bases. Per the germline V gene, CDR1 is SGHNT and CDR2 is YYREEE (reference sequence). CDR3 in amino acids: CASRYRGDTDTQYF. The CDR3 coding sequence is TGTGCCAGCAGATACAGGGGAGACACAGATACGCAGTATTTT.

Turning to this clone: Other DNA sequences in this sample translate to the same CDR3. The V and J genes are TRBV29-1 and TRBJ1-2; unclear D gene. Germline CDR1 and CDR2: SQVTM and ANQGSEA. The CDR3 extends over 12 amino acids. Trimming pared 3 bases from V and 2 bases from J, leaving 7 bases between. The CDR3 is CSVEEANYGYTF. CDR3 coding DNA: TGCAGCGTTGAGGAGGCGAACTATGGCTACACCTTC.

The chain couples TRBV4-3 to TRBJ1-1; D is undetermined. Germline V lookup: CDR1 LGHNA, CDR2 YSLEER. The CDR3 is made up of 14 amino acids. V lost 1 base and J lost 1, with 7 bases in between. The CDR3 DNA reads as TGCGCCAGCAGCCAAGGATCCGGGAACACTGAAGCTTTCTTT. This translates into CASSQGSGNTEAFF.

V usage is TRBV30 and J usage is TRBJ2-3; D not resolved. The germline gives CDR1 GTSNPN, CDR2 SVGIG (reference sequence). The CDR3 is 13 residues long. V dropped 0 bases and J dropped 2 bases, with 6 bases sitting between them. CDR3 sequence: CAWSVKATDTQYF. CDR3 coding DNA: TGTGCCTGGAGTGTAAAGGCCACAGATACGCAGTATTTT.

The V and J genes are TRBV7-2 and TRBJ1-1; D is possibly TRBD1 (6 bases). CDR3 length: 13 amino acids. Per the germline V gene, CDR1 is SGHTA and CDR2 is FQGNSA. V lost 1 base, J lost 5 bases, and 8 bases lay in between. CDR3 protein: CASSLGQGTEAFF. CDR3 DNA sequence: TGTGCCAGCAGCTTAGGGCAGGGGACTGAAGCTTTCTTT.